Below, 8 T cell receptor beta chains from the same sample are listed, as sequenced in a study of Tregs in tolerant kidney transplant recipients. Sequencing used immunoSEQ multiplex PCR; TCRdb keeps in-frame clones, though not all of them. The sample has tens of thousands of clones, approximately 93% seen once; the top ten hold approximately 0.5%. The sample here was CD4+ T cells from blood, taken before the transplant. The receptors here all came from a human donor who received a combined kidney and bone marrow transplant.

This clone has just one count. V is TRBV7-2 and J is TRBJ1-2; TRBD1 is a possible D gene (5 bases). Trimming took off 5 bases at V and 6 bases at J, with 19 bases between the two ends. The CDR3 loop spans 15 amino acids. CDR1 is SGHTA, CDR2 FQGNSA, per germline. The CDR3 DNA reads TGTGCCAGCAGCCCACCAGGAGGGGTCGGCGATGGCTACACCTTC. It yields the protein CASSPPGGVGDGYTF.

The gene calls are TRBV7-2 and TRBJ1-1; D not certain. V was pared by 3 bases and J by 12 bases, with 14 bases between. This CDR3 spans 12 amino acids. CDR1 and CDR2 from the germline V gene are SGHTA and FQGNSA. The CDR3: CASSLGRERTFF. CDR3 DNA: TGTGCCAGCAGCTTGGGTAGGGAGCGAACTTTCTTT. Variable domain in full (rest from reference TRBV7-2 and TRBJ1-1): GAGVSQSPSNKVTEKGKDVELRCDPISGHTALYWYRQSLGQGLEFLIYFQGNSAPDKSGLPSDRFSAERTGGSVSTLTIQRTQQEDSAVYLCASSLGRERTFFGQGTRLTVV.

The rearrangement joins TRBV19 to TRBJ1-2, with TRBD1 matching 9 bases. Per the germline V gene, CDR1 is LNHDA and CDR2 is SQIVND (reference sequence). The length of the CDR3 is 14 residues. J lost 5 bases, V lost 7 bases, and 8 bases had no gene match. The CDR3: CASTFMDRGYGYTF. In DNA, the CDR3 is TGTGCCAGTACTTTCATGGACAGGGGTTATGGCTACACCTTC.

The chain joins TRBV7-2 to TRBJ2-7; 8 bases are shared with TRBD1. CDR1 is SGHTA and CDR2 is FQGNSA in the germline V gene. Losses at the gene ends were 4 bases for V and 9 bases for J; bases not matched to a gene: 5. The CDR3 spans 12 residues. The CDR3 here is CASSSVGTGQYF. CDR3 sequence (DNA): TGTGCCAGCAGCTCGGTAGGGACAGGGCAGTACTTC.

The chain has TRBV5-1 and TRBJ2-7, with TRBD2 matching 10 bases. The CDR3 length is 17 residues. The V segment lost 4 bases and the J segment 6 bases; nucleotides outside the gene matches: 16. CDR1 SGHRS and CDR2 YFSETQ come from the germline V gene. CDR3: CASSDPLAGAHWGEQYF. For the CDR3, the DNA is TGCGCCAGCAGCGACCCTCTAGCGGGGGCCCACTGGGGCGAGCAGTACTTC.

With regard to this clone: Additional DNA sequences in this sample encode the identical CDR3. The chain couples TRBV7-3 to TRBJ1-6; D possibly corresponds to TRBD1 (5 bases). Germline CDR1 is SGHTA and CDR2 is FQGTGA. Trimming took off 6 bases at V and 13 bases at J, with 25 bases between the two ends. This CDR3 has 16 residues. Here the CDR3 DNA reads TGTGCCAGCAGTTATAAACCCCCCTTCGGGGGATCCCCCCTCCACTTT. Its translation: CASSYKPPFGGSPLHF.

The J gene is TRBJ2-1, the V gene TRBV6-5, with D possibly matching TRBD2 (6 bases). The CDR3 totals 13 residues. Germline V gene lookup returns CDR1 MNHEY and CDR2 SVGAGI. V was trimmed by 6 bases and J by 6 bases, leaving 12 bases between them. The CDR3 protein is CASSQAGTNEQFF. CDR3 sequence (DNA): TGTGCCAGCAGCCAAGCGGGCACCAATGAGCAGTTCTTC.

This clone was seen only once. The chain carries TRBV9 and TRBJ2-1, with 7 bases that match TRBD2. Trimming at V came to 4 bases and at J to 7 bases, leaving 8 bases not matched to a gene. This CDR3 has 14 amino acids. Germline CDR1 is SGDLS and CDR2 is YYNGEE. The CDR3 DNA reads as TGTGCCAGCAGCACAAGACTAGCTTCGAATGAGCAGTTCTTC. Translation gives CASSTRLASNEQFF.